This T cell receptor beta chain stems from a study of blood T cell repertoires in COVID-19. Trimming took off 0 bases at V and 6 bases at J, with 14 bases between the two ends. The CDR3 has 16 amino acids. CDR1 is MGHRA, CDR2 YSYEKL, per germline. The protocol was immunoSEQ multiplex PCR, while the TCRdb copy is restricted to in-frame clones and leaves out a portion. The repertoire holds 75,000 to 85,000 clones, around 88% seen once, with about 18% in the top ten. The chain recombines TRBV4-1 with TRBJ1-4; D is unresolved. Sequencing was done on a sample of peripheral blood. The sequence came from a human donor in a cohort sampled during active COVID-19. The CDR3 bases are TGCGCCAGCAGCCAAGATGAGGGAAGGGCTCATGAAAAACTGTTTTTT. Encoded protein: CASSQDEGRAHEKLFF.